This entry lists 6 T cell receptor beta chains sequenced from one sample in a study of blood T cell repertoires in COVID-19. Generated by immunoSEQ multiplex PCR, the TCRdb table keeps only in-frame clones and is missing some. Seen here are 88,000 or so clones, roughly 83% observed once, and the top ten hold about an eighth. Sequenced material: peripheral blood. Receptors were obtained from a human donor in a cohort sampled during active COVID-19.

The V and J genes are TRBV28 and TRBJ2-7; TRBD1 is a possible D gene (7 bases). CDR3 size: 16 residues. The V and J ends lost 4 bases and 4 bases respectively, with 20 bases between them. Germline CDR1 is MDHEN and CDR2 is SYDVKM. DNA of the CDR3: TGTGCCAGCAGTTCCCCAGGGGGGATCAGATCATACGAGCAGTACTTC. Protein sequence: CASSSPGGIRSYEQYF.

As concerns this clone: Other DNA sequences from this sample encode an identical CDR3 as well. CDR3 sequence (DNA): TGTGCCAGCAGCCAAGATCCGCGGCAACCCCAGCATTTT. Protein: CASSQDPRQPQHF. The chain recombines TRBV3-1 (or the pseudogene TRBV3-2) with TRBJ1-5; no definite D call. CDR3 size: 13 residues. V was trimmed by 0 bases and J by 10 bases, leaving 10 bases between them. CDR1 LGHDT and CDR2 YNNKEL come from the germline V gene (reference sequence).

CDR3 sequence: CASSYSTWGLATEAFF. The CDR3 DNA is TGTGCCAGCAGTTACTCGACATGGGGACTTGCCACTGAAGCTTTCTTT. This rearrangement joins TRBV6-2 or TRBV6-3 to TRBJ1-1; D may be TRBD1 (5 bases). The CDR3 consists of 16 residues. From germline, CDR1 is MNHEY and CDR2 SVGEGT. With 0 bases removed from V and 4 bases from J, the gap between germline ends came to 15 bases.

V usage is TRBV14 and J usage is TRBJ2-1; 15 bases are a match to TRBD2. With V trimmed by 5 bases and J by 1 base, 12 bases remained unmatched. The CDR3 spans 20 residues. Germline V gene lookup returns CDR1 SGHDN and CDR2 FVKESK. The CDR3 sequence: CASSSPGTSGRFVSYNEQFF. DNA for the CDR3: TGTGCCAGCAGCTCCCCTGGGACTAGCGGGAGGTTTGTATCCTACAATGAGCAGTTCTTC.

V gene TRBV9 combines with J gene TRBJ2-1, with a weak D call TRBD1 (6 bases). The V end lost 0 bases, the J end lost 4 bases, and 14 bases lay between the germline ends. In germline, CDR1 is SGDLS, CDR2 YYNGEE. This CDR3 has 16 residues. The CDR3 loop reads CASSVEGGVNYNEQFF. The CDR3 DNA reads as TGTGCCAGCAGCGTAGAAGGGGGAGTAAATTACAATGAGCAGTTCTTC.

V and J are TRBV11-2 and TRBJ2-7; 8 nucleotides align to TRBD1. Germline values: CDR1 SGHAT, CDR2 FQNNGV. V lost 4 bases, J lost 0 bases, and 8 bases stayed unmatched. The CDR3 extends over 16 amino acids. CDR3 sequence: CASSSFGDRSSYEQYF. CDR3 nucleotide sequence: TGTGCCAGCAGCTCATTCGGGGACAGGAGCTCCTACGAGCAGTACTTC. The whole variable domain, remainder taken from reference TRBV11-2 and TRBJ2-7, is EAGVAQSPRYKIIEKRQSVAFWCNPISGHATLYWYQQILGQGPKLLIQFQNNGVVDDSQLPKDRFSAERLKGVDSTLKIQPAKLEDSAVYLCASSSFGDRSSYEQYFGPGTRLTVT.